The sequence of this T cell receptor (beta chain) was determined in a study of shared clonotypes between healthy human individuals. Turning to the study itself: Each donor's CD8 memory used one plate, CD8 naive two, each CD4 subset three. Overall study findings and caveats: The authors sampled blood alone, and tissue repertoires likely differ. Clonotypes that were shared across a few donors made up around 4.6% of naive CD4 clonotypes.

Per the authors' pipeline: For the immunoSEQ data, sequences were junction-only without quality scores, so filtering differed. Profiled with immunoSEQ multiplex PCR; TCRdb holds only in-frame clones, not every one. Clone size and V and J calls were adopted from that table, with D and trimming inferred from the DNA. Of some 1,400,000 clones in the sample, 95% to 97% are singletons; the top ten hold roughly 1.1%. Comment on this clone: The antigen is not known.

This CDR3 has 15 amino acids. The V gene lost 0 bases and the J gene lost 7 bases, with 13 bases spanning the gap. CDR1 is MNHEY and CDR2 is SVGAGI in the germline V gene. J is TRBJ2-4 and V is TRBV6-5; D gene ambiguous. The clonotype comes from a man aged 30 to 39 in good health. Sequencing used naive CD4+ T cells sorted from blood. Subset in this sample: CD45RA+ positively selected. This chain's CDR3 is CASSYSMLGENIQYF. Written as DNA, the CDR3 is TGTGCCAGCAGTTACTCTATGTTAGGAGAGAACATTCAGTACTTC.